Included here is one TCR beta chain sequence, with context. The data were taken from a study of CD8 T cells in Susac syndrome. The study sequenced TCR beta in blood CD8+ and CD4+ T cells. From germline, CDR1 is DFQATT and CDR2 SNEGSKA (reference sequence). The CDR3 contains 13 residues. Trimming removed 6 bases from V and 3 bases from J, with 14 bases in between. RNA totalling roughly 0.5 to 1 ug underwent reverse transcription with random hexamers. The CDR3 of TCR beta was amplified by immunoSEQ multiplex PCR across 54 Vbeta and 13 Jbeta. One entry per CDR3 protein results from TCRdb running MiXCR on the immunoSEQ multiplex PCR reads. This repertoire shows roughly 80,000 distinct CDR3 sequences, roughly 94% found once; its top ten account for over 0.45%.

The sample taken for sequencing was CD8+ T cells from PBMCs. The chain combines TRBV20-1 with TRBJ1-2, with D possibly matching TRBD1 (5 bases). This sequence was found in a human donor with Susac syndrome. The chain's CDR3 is CSAPDGGDYGYTF. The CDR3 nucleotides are TGCAGTGCACCCGACGGGGGGGACTATGGCTACACCTTC.